These 3 T cell receptor beta chains originate from one sample sequenced in a study of blood T cell repertoires in COVID-19. The protocol was immunoSEQ multiplex PCR, while the TCRdb copy is restricted to in-frame clones and leaves out a portion. The sample contains some 320,000 clones, almost 85% of which appear only once. The source material was peripheral blood. These receptors were obtained from a human donor in a cohort sampled during active COVID-19.

The rearrangement joins TRBV6-5 to TRBJ2-2, with 8 nucleotides matching TRBD2. The trim removed 6 bases at V and 1 base at J, leaving 4 bases unmatched. The germline V gene has CDR1 MNHEY and CDR2 SVGAGI. The CDR3 loop spans 15 amino acids. Here the CDR3 DNA reads TGTGCCAGCAGAGGGCGGGGGGAGAACACCGGGGAGCTGTTTTTT. Translating gives CASRGRGENTGELFF.

The chain combines TRBV19 with TRBJ1-4, with a possible D match to TRBD1 (5 bases). CDR1 is LNHDA, CDR2 SQIVND, per germline (reference sequence). V lost 0 bases, J lost 0 bases, and 5 bases lay in between. The CDR3 loop spans 15 amino acids. Here the CDR3 DNA reads TGTGCCAGTAGTATAGACAGGGCAACTAATGAAAAACTGTTTTTT. Encoded protein: CASSIDRATNEKLFF.

The rearrangement links TRBV30 to TRBJ2-3, with 11 bases lining up with TRBD2. V shed 3 bases, J shed 1 base, and the junction held 9 bases outside the gene matches. The germline gives CDR1 GTSNPN, CDR2 SVGIG (reference sequence). The CDR3 runs to 17 residues. CDR3 in DNA: TGTGCCTGGAGACTACTAGCGGGGGTGATCGGCACAGATACGCAGTATTTT. It specifies CAWRLLAGVIGTDTQYF.